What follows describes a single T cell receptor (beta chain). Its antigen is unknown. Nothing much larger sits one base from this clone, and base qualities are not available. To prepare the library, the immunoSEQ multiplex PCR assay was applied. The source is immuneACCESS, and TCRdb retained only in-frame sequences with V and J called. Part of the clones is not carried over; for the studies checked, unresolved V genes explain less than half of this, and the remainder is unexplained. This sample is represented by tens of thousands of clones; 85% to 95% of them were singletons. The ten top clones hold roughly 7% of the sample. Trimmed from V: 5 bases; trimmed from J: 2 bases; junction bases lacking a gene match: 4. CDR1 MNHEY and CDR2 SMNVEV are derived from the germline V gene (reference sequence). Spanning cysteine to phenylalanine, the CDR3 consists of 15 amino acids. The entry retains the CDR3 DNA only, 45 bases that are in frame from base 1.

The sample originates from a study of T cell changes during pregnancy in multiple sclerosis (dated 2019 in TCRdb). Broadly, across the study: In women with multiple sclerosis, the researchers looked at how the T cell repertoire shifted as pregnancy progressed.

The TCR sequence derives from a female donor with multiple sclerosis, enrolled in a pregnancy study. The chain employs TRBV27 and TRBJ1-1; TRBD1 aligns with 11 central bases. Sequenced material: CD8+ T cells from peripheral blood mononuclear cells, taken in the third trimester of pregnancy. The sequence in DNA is TGTGCCAGCAGTCCAAGGACAGGGGGCAACACTGAAGCTTTCTTT. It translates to CASSPRTGGNTEAFF.